This entry features one TCR beta chain sequence. Antigen specificity is unknown. This specimen belongs to a study of monozygotic twins with inflammatory bowel disease. Germline CDR1 and CDR2: SGHAT and FQNNGV. CDR3 size: 14 residues. Study-wide results and limits: The study found lower TCRbeta diversity (inverse Simpson) in IBD patients than in healthy co-twins.

Eight separate reactions per sample yielded the cDNA. TCRdb reprocessed the 5' RACE reads, with one entry per CDR3 protein and no DNA. Across some 150,000 distinct CDR3 sequences, the top ten clones capture 2% to 3% of the sample. This clonotype originated in a human donor with ulcerative colitis or Crohn's disease, or a healthy co-twin of an affected twin (not recorded which). The specimen was blood. The chain links TRBV11-2 to TRBJ2-7; TCRdb indicates TRBD1, and absent DNA this call remains unverified. This CDR3 is CASSRDRYTHEQYF.